The T cell receptor (beta chain) described here comes from a study of Graves' ophthalmopathy and Graves' hyperthyroidism. From RNA, the CDR3 regions of TCR beta chains were amplified and sequenced. Second-round multiplex PCR came after a first-round RT-PCR that employed HTBI primers. TCRdb re-derived calls from the multiplex PCR reads in MiXCR, one entry per CDR3 protein. The table records hundreds of thousands of distinct CDR3 sequences, 21% of them present only once. This CDR3 has 13 residues. Trimming took off 5 bases at V and 2 bases at J, with 9 bases between the two ends. From germline, CDR1 is SGHTA and CDR2 FQGNSA. The sample holds many counts of this clonotype.

The sequencing sample was made of peripheral blood. This receptor was identified in a young woman with stable Graves' hyperthyroidism. The chain has TRBV7-2 and TRBJ2-5; D is possibly TRBD1 (6 bases). In nucleotides, the CDR3 is TGTGCCAGCAGCATGGACAGACAAGAGACCCAGTACTTC. It yields the protein CASSMDRQETQYF.